Each of the 17 T cell receptor beta chains below was sequenced from the same sample in a study of shared clonotypes between healthy human individuals. Generated by immunoSEQ multiplex PCR, the TCRdb table keeps only in-frame clones and is missing some. The sample consists of roughly 1,500,000 clones, 98% of them appearing once. The sample comprised naive CD4+ T cells sorted from blood. Subset specified: CD45RA+ positively selected. The source is a man in his thirties or forties in good health.

The rearrangement joins TRBV10-1 to TRBJ2-7; tentatively, D is TRBD2 (6 bases). The germline V gene has CDR1 WNHNN and CDR2 SYGVQD (reference sequence). With 4 bases removed from V and 4 bases from J, the gap between germline ends came to 14 bases. This CDR3 comprises 14 residues. The CDR3 DNA reads TGCGCCAGCAGTGGGTCCTTTGGGGGGTACGAGCAGTACTTC. It codes for CASSGSFGGYEQYF.

The chain carries TRBV5-5 and TRBJ2-1; D gene unclear. CDR1 SGHKS and CDR2 YYEKEE come from the germline V gene (reference sequence). V gave up 0 bases and J gave up 6 bases, with 7 bases separating them. The CDR3 is 13 residues long. CDR3 coding DNA: TGTGCCAGCAGCTTGGGGCCAGCCAATGAGCAGTTCTTC. Translated: CASSLGPANEQFF.

With respect to this clone: Other DNA sequences of this sample code for an identical CDR3. The chain employs TRBV9 and TRBJ2-1, with 9 nucleotides matching TRBD2. The CDR3 has 15 amino acids. Germline lookup yields CDR1 SGDLS and CDR2 YYNGEE. The V and J ends lost 2 bases and 4 bases, in that order; junction bases with no gene match: 4. CDR3 loop: CASSVTSGTYNEQFF. DNA for the CDR3: TGTGCCAGCAGCGTGACTAGCGGAACGTACAATGAGCAGTTCTTC.

This chain links TRBV7-9 with TRBJ2-7, with 7 bases that match TRBD2. Germline CDR1 reads SEHNR; CDR2 reads FQNEAQ (reference sequence). This CDR3 region has 15 residues. V gave up 6 bases and J gave up 1 base; unmatched junction bases: 9. The CDR3 here is CASRESGINSYEQYF. CDR3 coding DNA: TGTGCCAGCAGAGAAAGCGGGATAAATTCCTACGAGCAGTACTTC. Full variable domain (rest looked up from reference TRBV7-9 and TRBJ2-7): DTGVSQNPRHKITKRGQNVTFRCDPISEHNRLYWYRQTLGQGPEFLTYFQNEAQLEKSRLLSDRFSAERPKGSFSTLEIQRTEQGDSAMYLCASRESGINSYEQYFGPGTRLTVT.

As concerns this clone: One junction end disagrees with the germline gene, perhaps due to a read error. The chain has TRBV5-3 and TRBJ2-3; 8 bases map to TRBD1. TRBV5-3 counts as an open reading frame of uncertain function. The CDR3 runs 14 residues. CDR3: CASSLQGGTDTQYF. The CDR3 coding sequence is TGTGCCAGCAGCTTACAGGGGGGCACAGATACGCAGTATTTT.

The chain has TRBV5-6 and TRBJ1-2; 9 nucleotides agree with TRBD1. This CDR3 region has 15 residues. Trimming cost V 4 bases and J 4 bases; bases outside gene matches: 8. In germline, CDR1 is SGHDT, CDR2 YYEEEE. CDR3 bases: TGTGCCAGCAGCCCGGGACAGGGATCCCTCTATGGCTACACCTTC. Translated, it gives CASSPGQGSLYGYTF.

This rearrangement joins TRBV18 to TRBJ2-7, with 9 bases lining up with TRBD1. The trim removed 3 bases at V and 2 bases at J, leaving 5 bases unmatched. This CDR3 region has 15 residues. Germline assignment: CDR1 KGHSH and CDR2 LQKENI. CDR3 region: CASSPFGTGPYEQYF. The DNA of the CDR3 is TGTGCCAGCTCACCTTTCGGGACAGGGCCCTACGAGCAGTACTTC.

The count of this clone is one. The chain joins TRBV5-4 to TRBJ1-3; TRBD1 matches at 8 bases. The junction had 7 bases not matched to a gene; V was cut back by 5 bases and J by 3 bases. The CDR3 extends over 15 amino acids. Germline CDR1 reads SGHNT; CDR2 reads YYREEE (reference sequence). The CDR3 sequence is CASSPDRVFGNTIYF. CDR3 DNA: TGTGCCAGCAGTCCGGACAGGGTCTTTGGAAACACCATATATTTT.

This clone showed up just once. This chain uses TRBV11-2 with TRBJ2-5; a weak D match, TRBD1 (5 bases). The CDR3 loop spans 15 amino acids. With 1 base removed from V and 2 bases from J, the gap between germline ends came to 11 bases. The V gene's germline CDR1 is SGHAT and CDR2 FQNNGV. CDR3 nucleotides: TGTGCCAGCAGCTTAGGAGACAGACATCAAGAGACCCAGTACTTC. Translating it yields CASSLGDRHQETQYF.

This chain connects TRBV7-2 to TRBJ2-1; 8 bases agree with TRBD1. J was trimmed by 7 bases and V by 7 bases; bases with no gene match: 6. Germline V gives CDR1 SGHTA, CDR2 FQGNSA. The CDR3 spans 13 residues. The CDR3 DNA reads TGTGCCAGCACCAAAAGGACAGGGAATGAGCAGTTCTTC. Residues: CASTKRTGNEQFF.

The V call is TRBV19, the J call TRBJ1-4; TRBD1 might be the D (6 bases). Trimming cost V 8 bases and J 8 bases, with 15 bases left between them. Germline V gene lookup returns CDR1 LNHDA and CDR2 SQIVND (reference sequence). CDR3 length equals 13 residues. CDR3 coding DNA: TGTGCCAGTTCCGACCAGGGGAGAGAAAAACTGTTTTTT. It translates to CASSDQGREKLFF.

J is TRBJ2-7 and V is TRBV28; 11 positions agree with TRBD2. The V and J ends lost 5 bases and 0 bases, in that order; junction bases with no gene match: 12. Germline V gene data show CDR1 as MDHEN and CDR2 as SYDVKM. There are 18 residues in the CDR3. The CDR3 region is CASSPPVASGRFSYEQYF. As DNA, the CDR3 is TGTGCCAGCAGTCCACCGGTGGCTAGCGGGAGGTTCTCCTACGAGCAGTACTTC.

The chain has TRBV5-5 and TRBJ2-4, with a tentative D call TRBD1 (6 bases). The germline V gene has CDR1 SGHKS and CDR2 YYEKEE (reference sequence). Trimming stripped 0 bases from V and 1 base from J, with 14 bases between. This CDR3 has 17 amino acids. The CDR3 DNA is TGTGCCAGCAGCTTGGTAGCAGGGGTGACTGCCAAAAACATTCAGTACTTC. Its translation: CASSLVAGVTAKNIQYF.

This chain connects TRBV5-1 to TRBJ2-1, with unresolved D. The CDR3 spans 18 residues. Germline CDR1 reads SGHRS; CDR2 reads YFSETQ. With 4 bases removed from V and 1 base from J, the gap between germline ends came to 21 bases. Written as DNA, the CDR3 is TGCGCCAGCAGCCTACCCGTGGCGCCGGTGGGTTCCTACAATGAGCAGTTCTTC. Translation gives CASSLPVAPVGSYNEQFF.

The chain joins TRBV11-2 to TRBJ1-1; D may be TRBD1 (6 bases). Trimming stripped 5 bases from V and 0 bases from J, with 19 bases between. Germline-derived CDR1 and CDR2 are SGHAT and FQNNGV. The CDR3 is made up of 17 amino acids. The CDR3 reads CASSGRHRVSMNTEAFF. In DNA, the CDR3 is TGTGCCAGCAGCGGACGGCACAGGGTGTCTATGAACACTGAAGCTTTCTTT.

V gene TRBV18 combines with J gene TRBJ1-4; 9 bases agree with TRBD1. Germline CDR1 reads KGHSH; CDR2 reads LQKENI. This CDR3 contains 13 residues. J lost 7 bases, V lost 4 bases, and 1 base had no gene match. The CDR3 DNA reads as TGTGCCAGCTCACGGGACAGGGCTGAAAAACTGTTTTTT. It encodes CASSRDRAEKLFF.

This clone came up once. The chain links TRBV2 to TRBJ2-5, with D unresolved. Germline CDR1 and CDR2: SNHLY and FYNNEI. The length of the CDR3 is 11 residues. Trimming removed 6 bases at V and 5 bases at J, with 7 bases between. The CDR3 loop is CASSNWETQYF. The CDR3 DNA sequence: TGTGCCAGCAGCAATTGGGAGACCCAGTACTTC.